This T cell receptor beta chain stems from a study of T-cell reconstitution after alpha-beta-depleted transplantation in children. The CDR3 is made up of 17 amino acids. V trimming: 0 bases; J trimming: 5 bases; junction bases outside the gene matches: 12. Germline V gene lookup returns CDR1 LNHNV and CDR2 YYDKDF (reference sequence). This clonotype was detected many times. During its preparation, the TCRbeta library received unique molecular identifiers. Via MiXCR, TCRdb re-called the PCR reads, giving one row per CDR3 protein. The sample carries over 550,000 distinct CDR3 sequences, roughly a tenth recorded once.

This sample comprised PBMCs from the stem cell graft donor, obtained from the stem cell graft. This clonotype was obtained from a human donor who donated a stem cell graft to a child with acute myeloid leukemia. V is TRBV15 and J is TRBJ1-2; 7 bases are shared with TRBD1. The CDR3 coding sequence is TGTGCCACCAGCAGAGAGGGACAGTTTTCCGGGGGGTATGGCTACACCTTC. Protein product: CATSREGQFSGGYGYTF.